This T cell receptor beta chain was recorded in a study of cytomegalovirus exposure and HLA in healthy donors (dated by TCRdb to the late 2010s). A note on the overall study: In an earlier analysis of under 600 of the donors, 250 to 300 Gb of sequence data and 90 million to 130 million unique TCR beta sequences from about 190 million T cells were reported. About 280 gigabases of sequencing data and tens of millions of unique TCR sequences made up an early release that covered around 640 HLA-typed donors. Among the roughly 390 genotyped donors, around 81% belonged to the genetic ancestry cluster associated with self-reported Caucasian donors. The aim of the study was to test whether cataloging public T cell receptors could identify signatures of past pathogen exposure. The T cell repertoires of under 750 subjects were profiled by immunosequencing and related to cytomegalovirus serostatus. In addition to the first cohort of several hundred subjects, a separate validation cohort of 120 different subjects was used. High-throughput TCR immunosequencing, statistical association of individual TCRs with disease status, and machine learning were combined to predict cytomegalovirus infection status. A later analysis re-analyzed previously published TCR beta repertoires from 600 to 850 donors and added high-resolution HLA genotyping to study TCR occurrence patterns. In the later analysis, no new phenotypic data were used to find candidate immune exposures; instead, reliance was placed on TCR beta sequences and their occurrence across donors. An earlier analysis of nearly 600 of the donors applied high-throughput TCR beta sequencing to assess whether each TCR beta V gene segment acted as functional or pseudogenic. Donor age, sex, ethnicity and CMV serostatus were collected together with the repertoire data. In a later genetic analysis, genome-wide SNP genotypes for about three fifths of the roughly 670 donors were used, and that subset was treated as a discovery cohort. All discovery cohort repertoires had been generated using a single sequencing platform. Both class I and class II loci were covered by HLA typing, at four-digit resolution. The number of donors typed differed by locus, with about 620-630 for A, B, C, DRB1 and DQB1, roughly 520 for DQA1, some 570 for DPA1, and approximately 470 for DPB1. About five DR-DQ haplotypes were handled as single units for association and clustering because linkage in the cohort was strong. Among some 400 genotyped donors of the cohort, an average of about 240,000 unique TCR beta nucleotide sequences was sequenced per donor, of which about 19% were non-productive.

Library creation used the immunoSEQ multiplex PCR assay. For the multiplex PCR, a mixture combining 60 forward primers for TCR Vbeta segments and 13 reverse primers for TCR Jbeta segments was used. Amplification of the CDR3 region of rearranged TCR beta genes was performed with a multiplex PCR assay on genomic DNA. The amplified TCR beta libraries were sequenced on the Illumina HiSeq System as 87-base-pair reads. As for how the authors treated the data: Across the roughly 700 repertoires, a later analysis counted tens of millions of unique TCR beta chains, 9.5 million to 12 million of which were shared by at least two donors. A nearest-neighbor algorithm error-corrected the raw reads and collapsed the reads into unique sequences, merging closely related sequences to remove PCR and sequencing errors. To assign V, D and J gene segments, CDR3 sequences were aligned to IMGT reference sequences. Each retained sequence needed at least a six-nucleotide match to both a V gene segment and a J gene segment. Rearrangements were called productive when the CDR3 lacked stop codons and stayed in frame with V and J; all others were non-productive. CDR3 was defined according to IMGT convention as the region running from the second conserved V-encoded cysteine to the conserved J-encoded phenylalanine. The earlier analysis of some 550 of the donors excluded any sequence lacking an unambiguous match to a single V gene segment. An earlier analysis of approximately 590 of the donors classified V segments as functional when productive rearrangements were above 56.7% and as segregating when the standard deviation between donors was above 5%. A statistical classification framework was developed to diagnose cytomegalovirus status using the catalog of TCR beta chain sequences. V and J gene assignment, in a later analysis, came from comparing TCR nucleotide sequences with IMGT/GENE-DB human TR gene sequences. A later analysis assigned CDR3 sequences and most-parsimonious VDJ recombination scenarios with the TCRdist pipeline. In a later analysis, every TCR beta chain was defined by the combination of its CDR3 amino acid sequence and its V-gene family, and reads without a unique V-gene family were dropped. To address suspected cross-contamination and a sequencing artifact, a later analysis removed roughly 580 highly shared, low-generation-probability nucleotide sequences. For each public chain, a later analysis derived a clonal expansion index from normalized ranks of inferred template counts within each repertoire. In a later analysis, generation probabilities were computed using a VDJ recombination model fitted to out-of-frame rearrangements, and the results were checked against IGoR. A later analysis scored TCR-TCR, TCR-HLA and TCR-CMV co-occurrence with hypergeometric tests, applying a repertoire-size bias correction to TCR pairs. To estimate false discovery rates, a later analysis permuted the HLA or CMV assignments 20 times. A later analysis grouped co-occurring TCRs with DBSCAN, adding TCRdist sequence similarity when clustering within HLA-allele-positive subsets. Repertoires with fewer than 30,000 or more than 120,000 public chains, plus five repertoires with anomalous nucleotide sharing, were excluded from co-occurrence clustering. As stored in TCRdb, this immuneACCESS dataset retains in-frame rearrangements with V and J assigned. A fraction of the clones does not appear; measured against another copy, unresolved V genes explain less than half of the discrepancy, and the remainder lacks a known reason. That table furnishes V, J and clone size, whereas the DNA furnished D and trimming. The sample contains about 190,000 clones, 65% to 85% of them found a single time. Jointly, the top ten make up 1.6% of the sample.

The cohort comprised some 700 healthy bone marrow donors. Cohort members were all nominally healthy when sampled, although unrecorded immune exposures were likely present. The donor tested CMV seronegative, placing the donor among the 350 to 400 seronegative members of the cohort. A peripheral blood sample was collected from each donor, and TCR beta sequencing was performed on peripheral blood mononuclear cells. The Qiagen DNeasy Blood Extraction Kit was used to extract genomic DNA from the blood cell samples. What the authors observed across the whole study: A later genetic analysis reported fewer N-insertions in productive TCRs among donors in an Asian-associated ancestry cluster than the roughly 720-donor mean. In a later analysis, more than 15,000 TCR beta sequences were associated with specific HLA alleles at a false discovery rate of 0.05. Broadly in line with IMGT annotations, most TCR beta V segments showed up in productive rearrangements about 90% or about 30% of the time in an earlier analysis of 450 to 600 of the donors. In the study, 150 to 200 TCR beta chains were listed as associated with cytomegalovirus. In vitro tests confirmed that three of the cytomegalovirus-associated TCR beta chains recognize cytomegalovirus antigens. When HLA alleles, especially DR and DQ, strongly co-occurred, attributing TCR associations to individual alleles was difficult. Linkage disequilibrium might explain the correlated functional status among segregating V segments, but an unknown experimental factor could not be excluded. In a later analysis, the rate of TCR association differed among HLA loci, with DRB1 alleles having the most associated TCRs and HLA-C alleles having the fewest. In a later analysis, HLA-associated TCR beta chains showed more clonal expansion and lower generation probabilities than non-associated chains that were equally common. V-gene and J-gene trimming of TCR beta chains was associated with a missense DCLRE1C variant in a later genetic analysis, and the association was replicated in an independent cohort. According to a later analysis, parvovirus B19, influenza, CMV and Epstein-Barr virus appeared linked to several top co-occurrence clusters. Because HLA typing was unavailable for some donors at each locus, only the typed subset was used in association tests. Sequencing depth was assumed to be roughly uniform across donors in the presence/absence analyses, though that assumption may not hold. This cohort had only TCR beta chains sequenced, and the lack of alpha or paired-chain data limited which features could be detected. The only immune exposure information available for the cohort was CMV serostatus. Some IMGT-functional V segments, including TRBV6-2 and TRBV6-3, could not be told apart with the 87-base-pair reads, so those segments were excluded. According to the authors, the approach could potentially be generalized to other disease states and immunological phenotypes. About 17 rarely observed V segments, including chromosome 9 orphons, were excluded from the earlier analysis of several hundred of the donors because counts were too low. The sequencing pipeline was judged likely to have produced a cluster of highly shared sequence variants as a technical artifact. Most TCR sequences were observed very rarely across donors, whereas some public TCRs were present in many individuals. The classifier was reported to diagnose cytomegalovirus status with high specificity and sensitivity in both the original and validation cohorts. A later analysis found that most CMV-associated TCR beta chains appeared HLA-restricted, with HLA associations seemingly driven largely by CMV exposure. A further reported finding was that TCR beta sequences accurately predicted the HLA-A and HLA-B alleles for most subjects in the first cohort.

About this clone: The clone's antigen remains unknown. Nothing much larger sits one base from this clone, and base qualities are not available.

The CDR3 runs 13 amino acids, cysteine and phenylalanine included. The kept DNA is CDR3 alone, 39 bases in frame from the first base. Via the germline V gene (reference sequence), CDR1 is MNHEY and CDR2 SMNVEV. V is pruned by 6 bases and J by 4 bases, leaving 4 bases of the junction without a gene match. The V and J genes are TRBV27 and TRBJ2-7; the central 9 bases match TRBD1. The sequence came from a woman between 18 and 29 years old in good health and CMV-seronegative. Sequencing was done on a sample of PBMCs. The nucleotide sequence is given as TGTGCCAGCAGCGCCGGGACAGGGTACGAGCAGTACTTC. Its translation is CASSAGTGYEQYF.